The next 10 T cell receptor beta chains were all read from a single sample in a study of PD-1 blockade in classical Hodgkin lymphoma. Data came from immunoSEQ multiplex PCR; TCRdb stores just in-frame clones and leaves some out. This sample has approximately 73,000 clones, with roughly 91% found just once. Relapse was seen in all patients after autologous stem cell transplantation, and brentuximab vedotin exposure was variable. The sample in question was peripheral blood mononuclear cells (PBMCs), obtained at baseline. The receptor set was obtained from a human donor with classical Hodgkin lymphoma.

The chain has TRBV19 and TRBJ1-5; D is ambiguous. V lost 6 bases and J 6 bases, leaving 15 bases between the germline ends. Germline V gene lookup returns CDR1 LNHDA and CDR2 SQIVND (reference sequence). The CDR3 spans 14 residues. The CDR3 region is CASRPSWDGQPQHF. CDR3 sequence (DNA): TGTGCCAGTAGGCCGTCATGGGATGGTCAGCCCCAGCATTTT.

The V call is TRBV9, the J call TRBJ1-3; D call uncertain. CDR1 is SGDLS and CDR2 is YYNGEE in the germline V gene. The V gene lost 5 bases and the J gene lost 0 bases, with 30 bases spanning the gap. CDR3 length: 21 amino acids. CDR3 protein: CASSGSDVPSLSKISGNTIYF. In DNA, the CDR3 is TGTGCCAGCAGTGGGTCGGACGTCCCGTCTCTTTCGAAAATCTCTGGAAACACCATATATTTT. Using reference TRBV9 and TRBJ1-3 for the parts outside the CDR3, the full variable domain is DSGVTQTPKHLITATGQRVTLRCSPRSGDLSVYWYQQSLDQGLQFLIQYYNGEERAKGNILERFSAQQFPDLHSELNLSSLELGDSALYFCASSGSDVPSLSKISGNTIYFGEGSWLTVV.

The rearrangement links TRBV6-5 to TRBJ2-1, with 9 bases lining up with TRBD2. Germline lookup yields CDR1 MNHEY and CDR2 SVGAGI. The CDR3 spans 15 residues. The ends lost 0 bases at V and 5 bases at J; junction bases unmatched: 2. CDR3 sequence: CASSYSTSGHNEQFF. The CDR3 region has the DNA TGTGCCAGCAGTTACTCGACTAGCGGACACAATGAGCAGTTCTTC.

This chain links TRBV19 with TRBJ2-5; D possibly corresponds to TRBD1 (6 bases). The J call is doubtful: the DNA matches TRBJ2-7 better. Germline-derived CDR1 and CDR2 are LNHDA and SQIVND (reference sequence). The CDR3 runs 15 residues. The CDR3 DNA sequence: TGTGCCAGTAGTGAAGAGGACAGAAGCTCCTACGAGCAGTACTTC. Its protein product is CASSEEDRSSYEQYF.

This rearrangement joins TRBV5-3 to TRBJ2-3; D not resolved. TRBV5-3 qualifies as an ORF whose function is uncertain. This CDR3 comprises 13 residues. Between the trimmed V and J ends, which lost 0 bases and 1 base, there was a span of 3 bases. Here the CDR3 reads CARSLGGTDTQYF. CDR3 bases: TGTGCCAGAAGCTTGGGGGGCACAGATACGCAGTATTTT.

The rearrangement links TRBV27 to TRBJ2-7, with 9 bases identical to TRBD1. Germline CDR1 reads MNHEY; CDR2 reads SMNVEV (reference sequence). Unmatched junction bases numbered 12, after V lost 2 bases and J lost 4 bases. The CDR3 consists of 17 residues. CDR3 DNA: TGTGCCAGCAGTTTACAACCCCCGGAGACAGGGGGGTACGAGCAGTACTTC. Translated: CASSLQPPETGGYEQYF.

The V call is TRBV12-5, the J call TRBJ1-5; D may be TRBD1 (5 bases). This CDR3 contains 15 residues. The V and J ends lost 5 bases and 0 bases respectively, with 11 bases between them. The germline CDR1 and CDR2 sequences are LGHNT and FRNRAP. CDR3 DNA: TGTGCTAGTGGTCCGACAGACTATAGCAATCAGCCCCAGCATTTT. The encoded protein is CASGPTDYSNQPQHF.

The gene calls are TRBV5-6 and TRBJ1-2; D possibly corresponds to TRBD1 (6 bases). Germline CDR1 reads SGHDT; CDR2 reads YYEEEE. The CDR3 covers 13 residues. The V end was cut by 5 bases, the J end by 4 bases, with 12 bases between. CDR3 residues: CASSLQGVYGYTF. CDR3 in DNA: TGTGCCAGCAGTTTACAGGGCGTCTATGGCTACACCTTC.

The chain couples TRBV4-3 to TRBJ2-1; perhaps TRBD1 as D (6 bases). This CDR3 has 15 amino acids. V lost 1 base, J lost 5 bases, and 12 bases lay in between. The germline CDR1 and CDR2 sequences are LGHNA and YSLEER. The CDR3 protein is CASSQAGGGHNEQFF. The CDR3 DNA sequence: TGCGCCAGCAGCCAAGCAGGTGGGGGCCACAATGAGCAGTTCTTC.

The J gene is TRBJ1-1, the V gene TRBV28, with D tentatively TRBD1 (5 bases). Per germline, CDR1 MDHEN and CDR2 SYDVKM. This CDR3 comprises 14 residues. The V gene lost 6 bases and the J gene lost 0 bases, with 11 bases spanning the gap. The chain's CDR3 is CASRQGAMNTEAFF. The CDR3 nucleotides are TGTGCCAGCAGACAAGGGGCGATGAACACTGAAGCTTTCTTT.